A selection of T cell receptor beta chains follows, all from one sample in a study of T cell repertoires in cytomegalovirus infection. The antigens these receptors bind are not known. TCRdb reprocessed the reads with MiXCR, giving one entry per CDR3 protein. Counted here are about 700,000 distinct CDR3 sequences, 30% to 40% occurring once; the ten biggest clones make up 15% to 20%. The sequences come from cultured PBMCs, collected from culture after CMV antigen stimulation. Receptors were obtained from a human donor in good health (CMV status not recorded). Some clones in this sample may be carry-over from other donors' samples. Each CDR3 is given with its conserved first and last residue. D genes are given only for firm matches. A row's size may be missing; if present it is once, few, many or a size class.

d_call: NA; v_call: TRBV7-2; j_call: TRBJ2-5; clone_size: many; cdr3_nt: TGTGCCAGCAGCTTTCCCCTCCAAGAGACCCAGTACTTC; cdr3_aa: CASSFPLQETQYF
d_call: NA; v_call: TRBV30; j_call: TRBJ2-2; clone_size: NA; cdr3_nt: TGTGCCTGGAGTACTAGAGGGGATCCCGGGGAGCTGTTTTTT; cdr3_aa: CAWSTRGDPGELFF
d_call: NA; v_call: TRBV4-1; j_call: TRBJ1-2; clone_size: NA; cdr3_nt: TGCGCCAGCAGCCAACCCCGGACGGAGAACTATGGCTACACCTTC; cdr3_aa: CASSQPRTENYGYTF
d_call: NA; v_call: TRBV29-1; j_call: TRBJ1-2; clone_size: NA; cdr3_nt: TGCAGCGTTGATACCGGGGGCAATGGCTACACCTTC; cdr3_aa: CSVDTGGNGYTF
d_call: TRBD1; v_call: TRBV19; j_call: TRBJ2-4; clone_size: once; cdr3_nt: TGTGCCAGTAGTGACAGGGGTCCCAACATTCAGTACTTC; cdr3_aa: CASSDRGPNIQYF
d_call: NA; v_call: TRBV7-9; j_call: TRBJ1-1; clone_size: few; cdr3_nt: TGTGCCAGCAGCTTCCAACGTACAGGCAACACTGAAGCTTTCTTT; cdr3_aa: CASSFQRTGNTEAFF
d_call: NA; v_call: TRBV5-1; j_call: TRBJ2-1; clone_size: few; cdr3_nt: TGCGCCAGCACCCTAGGGGGTCCCTACAATGAGCAGTTCTTC; cdr3_aa: CASTLGGPYNEQFF
d_call: NA; v_call: TRBV19; j_call: TRBJ1-2; clone_size: few; cdr3_nt: TGTGCCAGTAGCCCAACAGGGTTCCATGGCTACACCTTC; cdr3_aa: CASSPTGFHGYTF
d_call: TRBD1; v_call: TRBV12-3/TRBV12-4; j_call: TRBJ2-1; clone_size: few; cdr3_nt: TGTGCCAGCAGTTTACGGTCCCTTAGGCAGGGGGCAGACAATGAGCAGTTCTTC; cdr3_aa: CASSLRSLRQGADNEQFF
d_call: NA; v_call: TRBV12-3/TRBV12-4; j_call: TRBJ1-6; clone_size: few; cdr3_nt: TGTGCCAGCAGTTTTTGGGATTCACCCCTCCACTTT; cdr3_aa: CASSFWDSPLHF
d_call: TRBD1; v_call: TRBV7-2; j_call: TRBJ2-7; clone_size: NA; cdr3_nt: TGTGCCAGCAGCACCCGACAGGGCTTGGGAGAGCAGTACTTC; cdr3_aa: CASSTRQGLGEQYF
d_call: TRBD2; v_call: TRBV12-3/TRBV12-4; j_call: TRBJ2-1; clone_size: NA; cdr3_nt: TGTGCCAGCAGTACGACTAGCGGGGAATACAATGAGCAGTTCTTC; cdr3_aa: CASSTTSGEYNEQFF
d_call: NA; v_call: TRBV5-1; j_call: TRBJ2-3; clone_size: NA; cdr3_nt: TGCGCCAGCAGCTTGGCCGTAGGCGGAGGTTCCACAGATACGCAGTATTTT; cdr3_aa: CASSLAVGGGSTDTQYF
d_call: NA; v_call: TRBV12-3/TRBV12-4; j_call: TRBJ1-5; clone_size: few; cdr3_nt: TGTGCCAGCAGTTTTGACGGAAGCAATCAGCCCCAGCATTTT; cdr3_aa: CASSFDGSNQPQHF
d_call: TRBD1; v_call: TRBV29-1; j_call: TRBJ1-4; clone_size: NA; cdr3_nt: TGCAGCGTTGAAAGGGGGCGGAAGGAAAAACTGTTTTTT; cdr3_aa: CSVERGRKEKLFF
d_call: TRBD1; v_call: TRBV6-1; j_call: TRBJ2-5; clone_size: NA; cdr3_nt: TGTGCCAGCAGCGACCCGGGACAGGGGTACCAAGAGACCCAGTACTTC; cdr3_aa: CASSDPGQGYQETQYF
d_call: TRBD2; v_call: TRBV12-3/TRBV12-4; j_call: TRBJ2-4; clone_size: NA; cdr3_nt: TGTGCCAGCAGTGGGGGGGGACCCCCAGTAAACATTCAGTACTTC; cdr3_aa: CASSGGGPPVNIQYF
d_call: NA; v_call: TRBV7-8; j_call: TRBJ1-6; clone_size: NA; cdr3_nt: TGTGCCAGCAGCTTAGTTCGCTCAGGGTTTTCACCCCTCCACTTT; cdr3_aa: CASSLVRSGFSPLHF
d_call: NA; v_call: TRBV7-2; j_call: TRBJ1-1; clone_size: many; cdr3_nt: TGTGCCAGCAGCTTAGGGGGGGGGCTTGGTGAAGCTTTCTTT; cdr3_aa: CASSLGGGLGEAFF
d_call: NA; v_call: TRBV7-6; j_call: TRBJ2-1; clone_size: few; cdr3_nt: TGTGCCAGCAGCTCCGACCCCTTCTACAATGAGCAGTTCTTC; cdr3_aa: CASSSDPFYNEQFF
d_call: TRBD2; v_call: TRBV6-2/TRBV6-3; j_call: TRBJ2-3; clone_size: NA; cdr3_nt: TGTGCCAGCAGGCGGACTAGCGTCTTCTCGTCTAGCACAGATACGCAGTATTTT; cdr3_aa: CASRRTSVFSSSTDTQYF
d_call: NA; v_call: TRBV12-3/TRBV12-4; j_call: TRBJ2-5; clone_size: NA; cdr3_nt: TGTGCCAGCGGATTCCAGACCCAGTACTTC; cdr3_aa: CASGFQTQYF
d_call: TRBD2; v_call: TRBV6-1; j_call: TRBJ2-3; clone_size: NA; cdr3_nt: TGTGCCAGCAGTGAGACGTCGACGGTAGGACTAGCGGGAATAACAGATACGCAGTATTTT; cdr3_aa: CASSETSTVGLAGITDTQYF
d_call: NA; v_call: TRBV12-3/TRBV12-4; j_call: TRBJ1-5; clone_size: few; cdr3_nt: TGTGCCAGCAGCCCGGTGAGTCGCAATCAGCCCCAGCATTTT; cdr3_aa: CASSPVSRNQPQHF
d_call: TRBD1; v_call: TRBV5-4; j_call: TRBJ2-6; clone_size: few; cdr3_nt: TGTGCCATCCCGACAGGGGGTTACTCTGGGGCCAACGTCCTGACTTTC; cdr3_aa: CAIPTGGYSGANVLTF
d_call: NA; v_call: TRBV28; j_call: TRBJ2-7; clone_size: few; cdr3_nt: TGTGCCAGCACCGCAGGGACTCCTTCCTACGAGCAGTACTTC; cdr3_aa: CASTAGTPSYEQYF
d_call: NA; v_call: TRBV5-6; j_call: TRBJ2-1; clone_size: few; cdr3_nt: TGTGCCAGCAGTGGGGGGAGCTCCTACAATGAGCAGTTCTTC; cdr3_aa: CASSGGSSYNEQFF
d_call: NA; v_call: TRBV7-8; j_call: TRBJ1-3; clone_size: many; cdr3_nt: TGTGCCAGCCGGGGGGGGAGCTCTGGAAACACCATATATTTT; cdr3_aa: CASRGGSSGNTIYF
d_call: NA; v_call: TRBV7-2; j_call: TRBJ1-2; clone_size: NA; cdr3_nt: TGTGCCAGCAGCAACCGGGCCCGTTGGGGCTACACCTTC; cdr3_aa: CASSNRARWGYTF
d_call: TRBD1; v_call: TRBV12-3/TRBV12-4; j_call: TRBJ2-1; clone_size: NA; cdr3_nt: TGTGCCAGCAGTCCAGGACAGGGACACAGCAATGAGCAGTTCTTC; cdr3_aa: CASSPGQGHSNEQFF
d_call: NA; v_call: TRBV6-1; j_call: TRBJ2-1; clone_size: few; cdr3_nt: TGTGCCAGCAGTCCTTTTAGCGATGAGCAGTTCTTC; cdr3_aa: CASSPFSDEQFF
d_call: NA; v_call: TRBV7-2; j_call: TRBJ2-1; clone_size: many; cdr3_nt: TGTGCCAGCAGCTTAGGTCTATTCACCTACAATGAGCAGTTCTTC; cdr3_aa: CASSLGLFTYNEQFF
d_call: NA; v_call: TRBV5-1; j_call: TRBJ1-6; clone_size: NA; cdr3_nt: TGCGCCAGCGGAGGGACCGCCGATTCACCCCTCCACTTT; cdr3_aa: CASGGTADSPLHF
d_call: TRBD1; v_call: TRBV7-2; j_call: TRBJ2-1; clone_size: many; cdr3_nt: TGTGCCAGCAGCTTAGGAGCAGGGGGCAATGAGCAGTTCTTC; cdr3_aa: CASSLGAGGNEQFF
d_call: NA; v_call: TRBV20-1; j_call: TRBJ2-3; clone_size: few; cdr3_nt: TGCAGTGCTAGAGTGGGCACAGATACGCAGTATTTT; cdr3_aa: CSARVGTDTQYF
d_call: NA; v_call: TRBV6-5; j_call: TRBJ1-2; clone_size: few; cdr3_nt: TGTGCCAGCAGTTACTCCTTAGAACCCTATGGCTACACCTTC; cdr3_aa: CASSYSLEPYGYTF
d_call: NA; v_call: TRBV7-2; j_call: TRBJ2-3; clone_size: few; cdr3_nt: TGTGCCAGCAGCCCCTCGGCCCTCACAGATACGCAGTATTTT; cdr3_aa: CASSPSALTDTQYF
d_call: TRBD2; v_call: TRBV6-6; j_call: TRBJ2-3; clone_size: NA; cdr3_nt: TGTGCCGTGACCTCGGGGGGGGCGGGGGGAAGCACAGATACGCAGTATTTT; cdr3_aa: CAVTSGGAGGSTDTQYF
d_call: NA; v_call: TRBV7-9; j_call: TRBJ2-4; clone_size: NA; cdr3_nt: TGTGCCAGCAGCTTAGGCGCGCCGGGGGTAAACATTCAGTACTTC; cdr3_aa: CASSLGAPGVNIQYF
d_call: TRBD1; v_call: TRBV12-3/TRBV12-4; j_call: TRBJ2-7; clone_size: few; cdr3_nt: TGTGCCAGCAGTTTAGTAGGGACAGAAGGTTACGAGCAGTACTTC; cdr3_aa: CASSLVGTEGYEQYF
d_call: NA; v_call: TRBV11-2; j_call: TRBJ1-1; clone_size: NA; cdr3_nt: TGTGCCAGCAGCTTAGGGCGGCCGGCTTTCTTT; cdr3_aa: CASSLGRPAFF
d_call: TRBD1; v_call: TRBV4-3; j_call: TRBJ2-7; clone_size: NA; cdr3_nt: TGCGCCAGCAGCCGAGAGACAGGGGCCCACTACGAGCAGTACTTC; cdr3_aa: CASSRETGAHYEQYF
d_call: NA; v_call: TRBV19; j_call: TRBJ2-2; clone_size: NA; cdr3_nt: TGTGCCAGTAGCCCGACTCAGTTGGCCGGGGAGCTGTTTTTT; cdr3_aa: CASSPTQLAGELFF
d_call: NA; v_call: TRBV20-1; j_call: TRBJ2-3; clone_size: few; cdr3_nt: TGCAGTGCTGTCACTGAGGTCCGTTCATATACGCAGTATTTT; cdr3_aa: CSAVTEVRSYTQYF
d_call: NA; v_call: TRBV27; j_call: TRBJ1-1; clone_size: few; cdr3_nt: TGTGCCAGCAGTTTGGGCGCGAGCACTGAAGCTTTCTTT; cdr3_aa: CASSLGASTEAFF
d_call: NA; v_call: TRBV6-1; j_call: TRBJ2-1; clone_size: NA; cdr3_nt: TGTGCCAGCAGTGAAGCAGGACTAACACGATCCTACAATGAGCAGTTCTTC; cdr3_aa: CASSEAGLTRSYNEQFF
d_call: NA; v_call: TRBV19; j_call: TRBJ1-5; clone_size: NA; cdr3_nt: TGTGCCAGTAGTACCGGTGGGGGCGGTCAGCCCCAGCATTTT; cdr3_aa: CASSTGGGGQPQHF
d_call: TRBD1; v_call: TRBV20-1; j_call: TRBJ1-2; clone_size: many; cdr3_nt: TGCAGTGCTAGAGAAACAGGGGTTCTGAGGCGCTACACCTTC; cdr3_aa: CSARETGVLRRYTF
d_call: TRBD2; v_call: TRBV4-1; j_call: TRBJ2-1; clone_size: NA; cdr3_nt: TGCGCCAGCAGCCAAGAAAGCGGGAGTGGCAATGAGCAGTTCTTC; cdr3_aa: CASSQESGSGNEQFF
d_call: NA; v_call: TRBV20-1; j_call: TRBJ2-1; clone_size: NA; cdr3_nt: TGCAGTGCTAGAGGGCTAGGGAGCAATGAGCAGTTCTTC; cdr3_aa: CSARGLGSNEQFF
d_call: TRBD1; v_call: TRBV6-6; j_call: TRBJ2-1; clone_size: NA; cdr3_nt: TGTGCCAGCAGAAAAGGTCAGGGACAGGGGGTAAGCTCCTACAATGAGCAGTTCTTC; cdr3_aa: CASRKGQGQGVSSYNEQFF
d_call: NA; v_call: TRBV6-6; j_call: TRBJ1-2; clone_size: once; cdr3_nt: TGTGCCAGCAGCGAACCCGACAGGCCGAACTATGGCTACACCTTC; cdr3_aa: CASSEPDRPNYGYTF
d_call: TRBD2; v_call: TRBV3-1; j_call: TRBJ2-1; clone_size: NA; cdr3_nt: TGTGCCAGCAGCCAAGGGTTACCGGGACTAGCGGGACTCGAGCAGTTCTTC; cdr3_aa: CASSQGLPGLAGLEQFF
d_call: NA; v_call: TRBV19; j_call: TRBJ2-5; clone_size: few; cdr3_nt: TGTGCCAGTAGTTGGGCAGACCAAGAGACCCAGTACTTC; cdr3_aa: CASSWADQETQYF
d_call: TRBD1; v_call: TRBV11-3; j_call: TRBJ2-5; clone_size: NA; cdr3_nt: TGTGCCAGCAGCCCGGGACAGGGGAATCAAGAGACCCAGTACTTC; cdr3_aa: CASSPGQGNQETQYF
d_call: NA; v_call: TRBV2; j_call: TRBJ1-1; clone_size: NA; cdr3_nt: TGTGCCAGCTGTAGGGGGGCACACAACACTGAAGCTTTCTTT; cdr3_aa: CASCRGAHNTEAFF
d_call: NA; v_call: TRBV7-2; j_call: TRBJ2-4; clone_size: NA; cdr3_nt: TGTGCCAGCAGCTTACGGCTAGGTAGAAACATTCAGTACTTC; cdr3_aa: CASSLRLGRNIQYF
d_call: NA; v_call: TRBV5-5; j_call: TRBJ1-5; clone_size: few; cdr3_nt: TGTGCCAGCAGCTTGGCGGCAGGGAGTCAGCCCCAGCATTTT; cdr3_aa: CASSLAAGSQPQHF
d_call: NA; v_call: TRBV2; j_call: TRBJ2-3; clone_size: NA; cdr3_nt: TGTGCCAGTCGCACAGATACGCAGTATTTT; cdr3_aa: CASRTDTQYF